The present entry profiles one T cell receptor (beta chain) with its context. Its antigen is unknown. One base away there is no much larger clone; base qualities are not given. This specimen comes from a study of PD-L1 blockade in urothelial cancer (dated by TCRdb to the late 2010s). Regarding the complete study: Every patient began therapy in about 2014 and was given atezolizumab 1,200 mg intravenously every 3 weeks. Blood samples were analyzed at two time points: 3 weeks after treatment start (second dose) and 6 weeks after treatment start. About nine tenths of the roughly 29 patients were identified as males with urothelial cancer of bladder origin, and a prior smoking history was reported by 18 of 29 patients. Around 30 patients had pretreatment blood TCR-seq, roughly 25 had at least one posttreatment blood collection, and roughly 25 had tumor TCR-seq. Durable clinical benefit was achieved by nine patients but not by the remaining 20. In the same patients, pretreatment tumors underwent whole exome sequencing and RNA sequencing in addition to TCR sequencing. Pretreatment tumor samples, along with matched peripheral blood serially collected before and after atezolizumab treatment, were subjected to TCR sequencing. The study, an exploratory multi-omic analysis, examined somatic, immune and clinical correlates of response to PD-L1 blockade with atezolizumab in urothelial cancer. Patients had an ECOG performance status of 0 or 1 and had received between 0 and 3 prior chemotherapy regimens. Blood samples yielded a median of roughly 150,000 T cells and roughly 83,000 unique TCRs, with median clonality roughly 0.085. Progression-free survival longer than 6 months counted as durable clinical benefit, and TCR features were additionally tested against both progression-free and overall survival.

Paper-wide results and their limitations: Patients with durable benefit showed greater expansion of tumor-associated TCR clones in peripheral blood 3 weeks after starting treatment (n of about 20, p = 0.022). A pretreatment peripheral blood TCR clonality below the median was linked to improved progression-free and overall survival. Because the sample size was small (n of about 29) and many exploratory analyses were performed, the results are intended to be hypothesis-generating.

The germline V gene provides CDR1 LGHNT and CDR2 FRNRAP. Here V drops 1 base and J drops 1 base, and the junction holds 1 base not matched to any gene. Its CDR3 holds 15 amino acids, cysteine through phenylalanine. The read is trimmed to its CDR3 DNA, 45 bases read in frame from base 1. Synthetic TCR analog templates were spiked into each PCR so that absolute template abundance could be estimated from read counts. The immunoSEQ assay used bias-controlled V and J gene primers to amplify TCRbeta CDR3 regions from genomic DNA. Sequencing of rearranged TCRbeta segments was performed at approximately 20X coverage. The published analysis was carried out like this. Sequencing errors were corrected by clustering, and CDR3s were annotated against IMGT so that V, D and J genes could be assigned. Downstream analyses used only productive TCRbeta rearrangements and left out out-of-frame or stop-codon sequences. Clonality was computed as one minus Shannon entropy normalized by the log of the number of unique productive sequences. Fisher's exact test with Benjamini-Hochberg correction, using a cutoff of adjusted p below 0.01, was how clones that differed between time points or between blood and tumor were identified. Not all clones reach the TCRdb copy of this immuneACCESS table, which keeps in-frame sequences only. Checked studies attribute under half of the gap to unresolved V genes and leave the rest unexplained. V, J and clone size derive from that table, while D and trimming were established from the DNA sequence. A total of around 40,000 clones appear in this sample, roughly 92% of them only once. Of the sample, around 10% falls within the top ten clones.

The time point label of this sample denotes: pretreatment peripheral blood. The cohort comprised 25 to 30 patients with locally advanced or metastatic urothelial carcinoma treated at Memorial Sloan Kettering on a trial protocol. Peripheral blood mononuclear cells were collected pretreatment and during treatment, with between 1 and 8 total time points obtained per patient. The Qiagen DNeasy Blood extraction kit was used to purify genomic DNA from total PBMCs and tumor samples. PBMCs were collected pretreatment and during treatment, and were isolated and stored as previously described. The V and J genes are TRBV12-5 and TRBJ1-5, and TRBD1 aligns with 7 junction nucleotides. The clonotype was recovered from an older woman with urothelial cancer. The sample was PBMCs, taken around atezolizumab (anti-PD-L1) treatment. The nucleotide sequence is TGTGCTAGTGGTTTGGGACAGGGAAGCAATCAGCCCCAGCATTTT. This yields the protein CASGLGQGSNQPQHF.